A selection of T cell receptor beta chains follows, all from one sample in a study of blood T cell repertoires in COVID-19. This table comes from immunoSEQ multiplex PCR, and its TCRdb copy is limited to in-frame clones, with some not included. The sample has a few hundred thousand clones, less than 90% seen once; the top ten hold 4% to 4.5%. The specimen was peripheral blood. Receptor source: a man aged 55 to 69 with acute or convalescent COVID-19. The CDR3 runs from the conserved cysteine through the conserved F or W. D genes are given only for firm matches. Expanded clones are given a class, and other clones once, few, many or no size at all.

d_call j_call v_call clone_size cdr3_nt cdr3_aa
TRBD1 TRBJ2-7 TRBV18 . TGTGCCAGCTCAGAAGACAGGGTAGTCCGCGAGCAGTACTTC CASSEDRVVREQYF
. TRBJ2-2 TRBV23-1 few TGCGCCAGCAGTCCTGGGGAGTCGCCGGAGAGGACCGGGGAGCTGTTTTTT CASSPGESPERTGELFF
. TRBJ2-6 TRBV6-6 . TGTGCCAGCATAGAGTCTGGGGCCAACGTCCTGACTTTC CASIESGANVLTF
TRBD2 TRBJ2-5 TRBV9 . TGTGCCAGCAGCGTCGGACTAGCGGGTTCCGAGACCCAGTACTTC CASSVGLAGSETQYF
TRBD2 TRBJ2-1 TRBV2 . TGTGCCAGCAGTGGAGATAGCGGGAGTTACAATGAGCAGTTCTTC CASSGDSGSYNEQFF
TRBD2 TRBJ2-7 TRBV4-2 . TGTGCCAGCAGCCAAGATAGCGGGAGGTACGAGCAGTACTTC CASSQDSGRYEQYF
TRBD1 TRBJ1-1 TRBV2 . TGTGCCAGCAGCCTACAGGGGTTGAACACTGAAGCTTTCTTT CASSLQGLNTEAFF
TRBD2 TRBJ2-1 TRBV9 once TGTGCCAGCAGCGCGGGACTAGAGAGTTTCAATGAGCAGTTCTTC CASSAGLESFNEQFF
. TRBJ1-2 TRBV4-2 . TGTGCCAGCAGCCAAGATCCTGCGACAGCTAACTATGGCTACACCTTC CASSQDPATANYGYTF
. TRBJ1-5 TRBV2 . TGTGCCAGCAGCGAACAGGGACAAGAAAATCAGCCCCAGCATTTT CASSEQGQENQPQHF
. TRBJ1-2 TRBV15 few TGTGCCACCAGCAGAGATTGGGCCTATGGCTACACCTTC CATSRDWAYGYTF
TRBD2 TRBJ2-7 TRBV15 . TGTGCCACCAGCAGAGTACCCTTAGCGGGGGGATTCAAACCCTACGAGCAGTACTTC CATSRVPLAGGFKPYEQYF
. TRBJ2-1 TRBV6-4 . TGTGCCAGTGTCCATCCCCGACAGACCCTCTACAATGAGCAGTTCTTC CASVHPRQTLYNEQFF
. TRBJ2-7 TRBV10-3 . TGTGCCATCAGTGACGAGGGTTGGGAGCAGTACTTC CAISDEGWEQYF
TRBD1 TRBJ1-4 TRBV11-2 . TGTGCCAGCAGCTTAGTCCTCGGGACAGGGGCTGAAAAACTGTTTTTT CASSLVLGTGAEKLFF
. TRBJ1-5 TRBV10-2 once TGCGCCAGCAGTGAGTCTCAGGGGAGCAATCAGCCCCAGCATTTT CASSESQGSNQPQHF
. TRBJ2-7 TRBV6-5 . TGTGCCAGCAATTCAGGGGCGACCAGCTCCTACGAGCAGTACTTC CASNSGATSSYEQYF
. TRBJ1-3 TRBV5-1 once TGCGCCAGCAGCTTACTAACAGGGCAAGCCTTGGACACCATATATTTT CASSLLTGQALDTIYF
. TRBJ1-5 TRBV13 . TGTGCCAGCAGCTTAGGGGGACATAGCAATCAGCCCCAGCATTTT CASSLGGHSNQPQHF
. TRBJ2-2 TRBV2 . TGTGCCAGCAACCCACAGGGGGGGACCGGGGAGCTGTTTTTT CASNPQGGTGELFF
TRBD1 TRBJ2-2 TRBV9 . TGTGCCAGCAGCGCCGGACAGGCCAACACCGGGGAGCTGTTTTTT CASSAGQANTGELFF
TRBD1 TRBJ1-2 TRBV19 . TGTGCCAGCAAGGGGGTTGGGACAGTATCCTCTAACTATGGCTACACCTTC CASKGVGTVSSNYGYTF
. TRBJ1-1 TRBV5-6 few TGTGCCAGCAGCCTCCCAGACGGGGTAGGCACTGAAGCTTTCTTT CASSLPDGVGTEAFF
. TRBJ2-5 TRBV5-4 . TGTACCAGCAGCCCCCCGGGACTGCAAGATGGAGAGACCCAGTACTTC CTSSPPGLQDGETQYF
TRBD2 TRBJ2-3 TRBV11-2 . TGTGCCAGCAGCCCAGCGGGGTGGGGGGGAGCAGCAGATACGCAGTATTTT CASSPAGWGGAADTQYF
TRBD2 TRBJ2-3 TRBV5-5 . TGTGCCAGCAGCAATCGGCCCGACGGGAGGACAGATACGCAGTATTTT CASSNRPDGRTDTQYF
TRBD1 TRBJ1-2 TRBV7-2 few TGTGCCAGCAGCTCGACAGGGGCCAGGGGCGGCTACACCTTC CASSSTGARGGYTF